The clone carrying this T cell receptor (beta chain) was observed a few times. Its antigen is unknown. The sample belongs to a study of cytomegalovirus exposure and HLA in healthy donors. PCR employed 60 Vbeta and 13 Jbeta primers. Profiled with immunoSEQ multiplex PCR; TCRdb holds only in-frame clones, not every one. The table lists 90,000 to 150,000 clones, less than 10% of them singletons. Study findings and constraints: A cluster of highly shared sequence variants was likely a sequencing artifact. Presence/absence analyses treated sequencing depth as roughly uniform across donors.

CDR3 length equals 18 residues. Germline-derived CDR1 and CDR2 are SGDLS and YYNGEE. The V end was cut by 0 bases, the J end by 4 bases, with 19 bases between. The sequencing input was PBMCs. The chain links TRBV9 to TRBJ1-4; the D gene is possibly TRBD1 (5 bases). The clonotype was recovered from a woman aged 40 to 55 in good health and CMV-seropositive. This chain's CDR3 is CASSVEALRAGNNEKLFF. As DNA, the CDR3 is TGTGCCAGCAGCGTAGAAGCCCTCAGGGCAGGGAATAATGAAAAACTGTTTTTT.